This record covers a single TCR beta chain. Its antigen is unidentified. This record belongs to a study of T cell repertoires in cytomegalovirus infection. Overall study findings and caveats: The ex vivo response showed dominance by HLA-C-restricted CMV-specific TCR beta clonotypes.

V lost 4 bases and J lost 2, with 10 bases in between. This CDR3 contains 14 residues. Germline V gene sequence: CDR1 LGHNT, CDR2 FRNRAP. TCRdb re-analysed the reads in MiXCR, keeping a single row per CDR3 protein. Of 75,000 to 100,000 distinct CDR3 sequences in the sample, roughly half are singletons; the top ten hold approximately 93%. The receptor comes from a human donor in good health (CMV status not recorded). Some clones in this sample may be carry-over from other donors' samples. This chain uses TRBV12-5 with TRBJ2-3, with D tentatively TRBD1 (6 bases). Specimen: CD8+ T cells from cultured PBMCs, collected from culture after CMV antigen stimulation. CDR3 DNA sequence: TGTGCTAGTGGTTCTTGGGACACCACAGATACGCAGTATTTT. This encodes CASGSWDTTDTQYF.